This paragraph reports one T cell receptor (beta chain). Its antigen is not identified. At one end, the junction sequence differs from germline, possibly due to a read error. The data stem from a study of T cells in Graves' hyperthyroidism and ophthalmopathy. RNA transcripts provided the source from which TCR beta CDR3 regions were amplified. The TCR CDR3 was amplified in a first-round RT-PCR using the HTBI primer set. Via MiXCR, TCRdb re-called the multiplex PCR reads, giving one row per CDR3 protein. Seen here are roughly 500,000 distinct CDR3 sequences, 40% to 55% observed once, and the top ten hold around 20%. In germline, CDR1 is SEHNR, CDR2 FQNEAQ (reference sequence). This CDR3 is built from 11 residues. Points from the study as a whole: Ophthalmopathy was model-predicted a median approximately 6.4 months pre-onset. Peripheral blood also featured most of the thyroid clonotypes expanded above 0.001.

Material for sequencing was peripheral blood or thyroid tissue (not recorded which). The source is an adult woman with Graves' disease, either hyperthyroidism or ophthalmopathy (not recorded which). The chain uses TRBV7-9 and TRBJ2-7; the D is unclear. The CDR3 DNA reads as TGTGCCAGCAGCTTAAGCCGGGTCTTGAACTTC. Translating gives CASSLSRVLNF.